This record concerns one TCR beta chain sequence. The sample carries other DNA sequences with the same CDR3. The germline V gene has CDR1 KGHSH and CDR2 LQKENI. J lost 5 bases, V lost 6 bases, and 4 bases had no gene match. This CDR3 spans 15 amino acids. Treatment defined: 15 to 20 received Ad26.COV2.S at low or high dose, single or two shots; 5 received placebo; per-sample allocation not given. The study sampled participants on day 63 after the first vaccine or placebo injection. Produced via immunoSEQ multiplex PCR; TCRdb's table is partial and in-frame only. The data hold 380,000 or so clones, with approximately 86% observed a single time. This record comes from a study of Ad26.COV2.S vaccination and SARS-CoV-2 variants.

The clonotype comes from a person aged 18-60 years who received the Ad26.COV2.S COVID-19 vaccine or a placebo. This sequence joins TRBV18 and TRBJ2-1; 13 nucleotides align to TRBD2. The source was peripheral blood, collected in a trial of Ad26.COV2.S vaccine versus placebo. The CDR3 nucleotides read TGTGCCAGCTCGGCCGGGACTAGCGGGAACAATGAGCAGTTCTTC. Translating it yields CASSAGTSGNNEQFF.